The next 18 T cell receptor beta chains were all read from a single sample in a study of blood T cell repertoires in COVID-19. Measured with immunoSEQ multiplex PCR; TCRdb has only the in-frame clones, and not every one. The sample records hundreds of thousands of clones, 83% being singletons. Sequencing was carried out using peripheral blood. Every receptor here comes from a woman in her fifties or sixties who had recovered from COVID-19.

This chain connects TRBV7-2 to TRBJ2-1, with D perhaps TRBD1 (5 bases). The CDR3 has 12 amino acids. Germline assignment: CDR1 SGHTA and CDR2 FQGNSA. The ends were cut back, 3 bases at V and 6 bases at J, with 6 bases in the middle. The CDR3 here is CASSFQGNEQFF. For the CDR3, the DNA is TGTGCCAGCAGCTTCCAGGGCAATGAGCAGTTCTTC.

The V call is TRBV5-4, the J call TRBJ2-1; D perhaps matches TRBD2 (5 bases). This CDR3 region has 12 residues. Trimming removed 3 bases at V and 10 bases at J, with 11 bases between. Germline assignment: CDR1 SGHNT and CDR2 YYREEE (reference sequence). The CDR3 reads CASSSLEGEQFF. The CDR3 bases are TGTGCCAGCAGCTCCCTAGAGGGCGAGCAGTTCTTC.

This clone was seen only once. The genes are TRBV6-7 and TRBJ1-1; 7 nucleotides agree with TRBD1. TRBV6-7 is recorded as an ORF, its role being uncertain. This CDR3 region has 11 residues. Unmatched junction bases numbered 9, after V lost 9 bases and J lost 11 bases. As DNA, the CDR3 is TGTGCCAGTAGACGAACAGGGGTGGCTTTCTTT. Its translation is CASRRTGVAFF.

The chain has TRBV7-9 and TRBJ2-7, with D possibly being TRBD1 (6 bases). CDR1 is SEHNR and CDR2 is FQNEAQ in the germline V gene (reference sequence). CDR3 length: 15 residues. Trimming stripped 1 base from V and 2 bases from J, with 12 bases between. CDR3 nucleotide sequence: TGTGCCAGCAGCTTAGGTGGGGGCCCCACCTACGAGCAGTACTTC. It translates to CASSLGGGPTYEQYF.

Written as DNA, the CDR3 is TGTGCCAGCAGCCCCGGACAGACTCTAGCCAAAAACATTCAGTACTTC. Residues: CASSPGQTLAKNIQYF. The J gene is TRBJ2-4, the V gene TRBV5-4; a weak D match, TRBD1 (6 bases). The CDR3 is 16 residues long. V lost 4 bases and J 0 bases, leaving 14 bases between the germline ends. Germline V gene lookup returns CDR1 SGHNT and CDR2 YYREEE (reference sequence).

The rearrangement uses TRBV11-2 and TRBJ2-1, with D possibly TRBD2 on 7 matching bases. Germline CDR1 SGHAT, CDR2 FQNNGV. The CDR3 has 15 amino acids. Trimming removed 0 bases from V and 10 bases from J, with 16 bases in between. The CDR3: CASSLDPQGRVEQFF. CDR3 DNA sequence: TGTGCCAGCAGCTTAGATCCCCAGGGGAGGGTCGAGCAGTTCTTC.

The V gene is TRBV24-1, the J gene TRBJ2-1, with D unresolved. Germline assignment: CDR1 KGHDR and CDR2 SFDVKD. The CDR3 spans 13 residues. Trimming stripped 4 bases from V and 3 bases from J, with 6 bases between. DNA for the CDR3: TGTGCCACCAGTGACCGTAACTACAATGAGCAGTTCTTC. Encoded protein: CATSDRNYNEQFF.

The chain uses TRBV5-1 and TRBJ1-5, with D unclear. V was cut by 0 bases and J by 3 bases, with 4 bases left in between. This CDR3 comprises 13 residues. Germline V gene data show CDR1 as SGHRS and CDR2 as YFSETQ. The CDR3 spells CASSLEPNQPQHF. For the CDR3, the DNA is TGCGCCAGCAGCTTGGAGCCCAATCAGCCCCAGCATTTT.

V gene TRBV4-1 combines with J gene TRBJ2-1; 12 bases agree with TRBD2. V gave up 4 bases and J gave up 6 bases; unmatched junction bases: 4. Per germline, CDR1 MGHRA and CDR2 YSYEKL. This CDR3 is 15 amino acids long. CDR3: CASSLLAGGTNEQFF. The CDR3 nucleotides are TGCGCCAGCAGCCTACTAGCGGGAGGAACCAATGAGCAGTTCTTC.

Here the CDR3 reads CASSPARGHHNEQFF. The CDR3 nucleotides are TGTGCCAGCAGCCCGGCGCGGGGTCATCACAATGAGCAGTTCTTC. The rearrangement uses TRBV7-2 and TRBJ2-1, with D tentatively TRBD2 (6 bases). The ends were cut back, 5 bases at V and 5 bases at J, with 16 bases in the middle. Germline V gene lookup returns CDR1 SGHTA and CDR2 FQGNSA. The CDR3 consists of 15 residues.

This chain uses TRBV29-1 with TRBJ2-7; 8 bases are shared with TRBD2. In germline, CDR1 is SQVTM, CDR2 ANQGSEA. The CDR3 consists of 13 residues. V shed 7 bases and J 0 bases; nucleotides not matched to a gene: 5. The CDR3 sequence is CSASGSSSYEQYF. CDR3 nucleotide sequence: TGCAGCGCCAGCGGGAGTAGCTCCTACGAGCAGTACTTC.

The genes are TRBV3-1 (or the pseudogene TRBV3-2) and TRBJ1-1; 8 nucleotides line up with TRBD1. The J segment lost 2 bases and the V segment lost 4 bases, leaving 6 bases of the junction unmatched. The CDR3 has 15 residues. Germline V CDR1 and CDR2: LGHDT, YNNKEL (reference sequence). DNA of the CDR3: TGTGCCAGCAGCCCGGGACAGGTAGTCAACACTGAAGCTTTCTTT. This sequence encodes CASSPGQVVNTEAFF.

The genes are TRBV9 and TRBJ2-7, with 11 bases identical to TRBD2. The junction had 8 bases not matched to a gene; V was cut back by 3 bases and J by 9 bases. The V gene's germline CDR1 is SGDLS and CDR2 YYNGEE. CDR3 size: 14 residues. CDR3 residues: CASSATLGTSGQYF. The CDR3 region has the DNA TGTGCCAGCAGCGCCACCTTAGGGACTAGCGGGCAGTACTTC.

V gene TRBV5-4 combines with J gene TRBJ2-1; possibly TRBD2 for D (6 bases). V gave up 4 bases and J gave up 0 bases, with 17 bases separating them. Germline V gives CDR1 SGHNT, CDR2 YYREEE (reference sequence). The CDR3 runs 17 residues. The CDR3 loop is CASSLGGGMSSYNEQFF. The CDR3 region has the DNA TGTGCCAGCAGCCTAGGTGGGGGGATGAGCTCCTACAATGAGCAGTTCTTC.

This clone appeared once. CDR3 bases: TGTGCCAGCCGACAGGGAGATGGTACGGGACAGCCCCAGCATTTT. Protein: CASRQGDGTGQPQHF. The V call is TRBV2, the J call TRBJ1-5; TRBD1 aligns across 7 bases. The CDR3 contains 15 residues. V lost 8 bases and J lost 7; bases outside the gene matches: 14. Germline lookup yields CDR1 SNHLY and CDR2 FYNNEI.

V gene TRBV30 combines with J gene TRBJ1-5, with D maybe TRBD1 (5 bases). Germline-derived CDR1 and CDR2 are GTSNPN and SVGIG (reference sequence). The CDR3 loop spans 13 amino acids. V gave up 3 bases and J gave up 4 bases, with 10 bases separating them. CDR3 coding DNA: TGTGCCTGGAGGGGGGGGTCTAATCAGCCCCAGCATTTT. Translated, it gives CAWRGGSNQPQHF.

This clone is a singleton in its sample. The CDR3 loop reads CASSHSTTGSDGAFF. The CDR3 DNA is TGTGCCAGCAGCCACTCCACGACAGGGTCCGACGGGGCTTTCTTT. The V gene is TRBV9, the J gene TRBJ1-1, with 7 bases matching TRBD1. The CDR3 consists of 15 residues. Germline V gene sequence: CDR1 SGDLS, CDR2 YYNGEE. J was trimmed by 11 bases and V by 4 bases; bases with no gene match: 17.

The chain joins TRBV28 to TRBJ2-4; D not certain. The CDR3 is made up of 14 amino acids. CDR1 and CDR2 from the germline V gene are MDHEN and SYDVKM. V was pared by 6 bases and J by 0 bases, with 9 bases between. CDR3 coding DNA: TGTGCCAGCAGGAAGAGACTAGCCAAAAACATTCAGTACTTC. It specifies CASRKRLAKNIQYF.